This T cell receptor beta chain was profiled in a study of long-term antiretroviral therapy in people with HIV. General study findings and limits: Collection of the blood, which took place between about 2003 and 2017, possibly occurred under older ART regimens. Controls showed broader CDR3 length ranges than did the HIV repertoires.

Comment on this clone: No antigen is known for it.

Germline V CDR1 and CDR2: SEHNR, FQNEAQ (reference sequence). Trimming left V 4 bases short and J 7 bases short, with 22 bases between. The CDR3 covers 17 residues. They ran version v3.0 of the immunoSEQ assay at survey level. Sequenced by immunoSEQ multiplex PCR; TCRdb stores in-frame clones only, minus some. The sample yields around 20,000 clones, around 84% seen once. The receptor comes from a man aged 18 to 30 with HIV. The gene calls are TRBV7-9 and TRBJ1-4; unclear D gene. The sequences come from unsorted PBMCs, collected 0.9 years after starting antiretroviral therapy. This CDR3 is CASSSVWRPEAGEKLFF. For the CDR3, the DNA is TGTGCCAGCAGCTCCGTTTGGCGTCCTGAGGCTGGTGAAAAACTGTTTTTT.